This is a list of T cell receptor beta chains from one sample in a study of lymphopenia after photon versus proton radiotherapy. Profiling relied on immunoSEQ multiplex PCR, and the TCRdb table lists in-frame clones only, not all of them. The repertoire consists of 15,000 to 20,000 clones, with roughly 88% occurring once and the leading ten covering 20% to 25%. This specimen was peripheral blood, taken from a patient treated with proton-based radiotherapy. Receptors were obtained from a man between 65 and 85 years old with pancreatic cancer. CDR3s leave out the opening cysteine and the closing phenylalanine or tryptophan.

j_call,v_call,cdr3_aa
TRBJ1-2,TRBV4-1,ASSLRTGYGYT
TRBJ1-4,TRBV11-2,ASSFHEKLF
TRBJ1-4,TRBV7-9,ASSLVTGVWTNEKLF
TRBJ1-2,TRBV7-3,ASSLREGYGYT
TRBJ2-7,TRBV19,ASSRSGTRSSYEQY
TRBJ1-2,TRBV29-1,SVERDKVRRGYT
TRBJ2-1,TRBV9,ASSVGGSGIRYEQF
TRBJ2-2,TRBV19,ASSISGSGTGELF
TRBJ1-2,TRBV10-2,ASSDNSRFGYGYT
TRBJ2-1,TRBV7-2,ASSLARPGGSEQF
TRBJ2-3,TRBV5-1,ASSLGLAGALSTDTQY
TRBJ2-1,TRBV28,ASSSGASEQF
TRBJ2-1,TRBV5-1,ASSPTAGRRQF
TRBJ2-7,TRBV18,ASSPTGTGSEQY
TRBJ1-1,TRBV6-6,ASRQGMNTEAF
TRBJ1-1,TRBV19,ASSDTGDTEAF
TRBJ1-2,TRBV30,AWSVRTGVLDYGYT
TRBJ2-5,TRBV11-3,ASSGRHQGQETQY
TRBJ1-3,TRBV5-1,ASSPGDSGNTIY
TRBJ1-2,TRBV5-1,ASSAVAGDDGYT
TRBJ2-7,TRBV19,ASSGDRLNRYEQY
TRBJ2-4,TRBV5-1,ASSSGLAGGPLAKNIQY
TRBJ1-1,TRBV30,AWTSMENTNTEAF
TRBJ2-3,TRBV7-9,ASSWTSGSSDTQY
TRBJ1-3,TRBV5-1,ASSRGGTDDNSGNTIY
TRBJ1-2,TRBV4-1,ASSQERDTYGYT
TRBJ1-2,TRBV29-1,SGGALGYGYT
TRBJ1-3,TRBV4-1,ASSQNPPGVSGNTIY
TRBJ1-2,TRBV4-1,ASSPRAAGGLYGYT
TRBJ2-1,TRBV9,ASSRGLDAYNEQF
TRBJ2-7,TRBV27,ASSLYGRRSYEQY
TRBJ2-2,TRBV5-1,ASSLGQITNTGELF
TRBJ2-5,TRBV11-2,ASSLRTPGETQY
TRBJ2-1,TRBV9,ASSLGTSAYNEQF